This is a list of T cell receptor beta chains from one sample in a study of yellow fever vaccine responses in identical twins. TCRdb re-analysed the RT-PCR reads in MiXCR, keeping a single row per CDR3 protein. The sample records about 18,000 distinct CDR3 sequences, roughly 60% being singletons. The starting material was T cells from blood (PBMCs), unsorted or a sorted subset (not recorded which), obtained before or after yellow fever vaccination (not recorded which). The receptors come from a woman aged 18-29 years who received the yellow fever vaccine. CDR3s include the opening cysteine and the closing phenylalanine or tryptophan. Each record gives: V gene, D gene, clone size, J gene, CDR3 protein, CDR3 DNA. D genes are given only for firm matches. Size is stated for part of the rows, as once, few or many counts, or as a class when the clone is expanded.

V gene: TRBV11-2
D gene: NA
clone size: NA
J gene: TRBJ2-3
CDR3 protein: CASTNSADTQYF
CDR3 DNA: TGTGCCAGCACAAATAGCGCAGATACGCAGTATTTT

V gene: TRBV6-4
D gene: NA
clone size: NA
J gene: TRBJ1-6
CDR3 protein: CASSDSTGSGSPLHF
CDR3 DNA: TGTGCCAGCAGTGACTCGACAGGTTCCGGTTCACCCCTCCACTTT

V gene: TRBV2
D gene: NA
clone size: NA
J gene: TRBJ2-2
CDR3 protein: CASSKDRAAGELFF
CDR3 DNA: TGTGCCAGCAGTAAAGACAGAGCCGCCGGGGAGCTGTTTTTT

V gene: TRBV3-1
D gene: TRBD2
clone size: NA
J gene: TRBJ2-1
CDR3 protein: CASSQDLGLGANEQFF
CDR3 DNA: TGTGCCAGCAGCCAAGATCTAGGACTAGGAGCCAATGAGCAGTTCTTC

V gene: TRBV2
D gene: TRBD1
clone size: NA
J gene: TRBJ1-4
CDR3 protein: CASRGTGRNEKLFF
CDR3 DNA: TGTGCCAGCAGGGGGACAGGCCGGAATGAAAAACTGTTTTTT

V gene: TRBV2
D gene: TRBD1
clone size: NA
J gene: TRBJ1-1
CDR3 protein: CASSGQGKNTEAFF
CDR3 DNA: TGTGCCAGCAGCGGACAGGGGAAGAACACTGAAGCTTTCTTT

V gene: TRBV12-3/TRBV12-4
D gene: NA
clone size: once
J gene: TRBJ1-2
CDR3 protein: CASSLDQNYGYTF
CDR3 DNA: TGTGCCAGCAGTTTAGATCAGAACTATGGCTACACCTTC

V gene: TRBV11-1
D gene: NA
clone size: NA
J gene: TRBJ2-6
CDR3 protein: CASSPRSGANVLTF
CDR3 DNA: TGTGCCAGCAGCCCGCGCTCTGGGGCCAACGTCCTGACTTTC

V gene: TRBV25-1
D gene: TRBD2
clone size: NA
J gene: TRBJ2-7
CDR3 protein: CASSGGGLVSYEQYF
CDR3 DNA: TGTGCCAGCAGTGGGGGGGGACTAGTGTCCTACGAGCAGTACTTC

V gene: TRBV18
D gene: NA
clone size: NA
J gene: TRBJ1-1
CDR3 protein: CASSRTTAPNTEAFF
CDR3 DNA: TGTGCCAGCTCAAGGACGACAGCACCTAACACTGAAGCTTTCTTT

V gene: TRBV7-3
D gene: NA
clone size: NA
J gene: TRBJ1-6
CDR3 protein: CASSWDSPLHF
CDR3 DNA: TGTGCCAGCAGCTGGGATTCACCCCTCCACTTT

V gene: TRBV4-2
D gene: TRBD1
clone size: NA
J gene: TRBJ1-2
CDR3 protein: CASSQEAGGYGYTF
CDR3 DNA: TGTGCCAGCAGCCAAGAGGCAGGGGGGTATGGCTACACCTTC

V gene: TRBV11-1
D gene: NA
clone size: NA
J gene: TRBJ1-6
CDR3 protein: CASSLARVNSPLHF
CDR3 DNA: TGTGCCAGCAGCTTAGCCAGGGTTAATTCACCCCTCCACTTT

V gene: TRBV5-6
D gene: TRBD1
clone size: NA
J gene: TRBJ2-1
CDR3 protein: CASRRPPGLGGGEQFF
CDR3 DNA: TGTGCCAGCAGACGACCACCGGGCCTAGGGGGCGGTGAGCAGTTCTTC

V gene: TRBV18
D gene: NA
clone size: few
J gene: TRBJ1-4
CDR3 protein: CASSRNRDEKLFF
CDR3 DNA: TGTGCCAGCTCACGAAACAGGGATGAAAAACTGTTTTTT

V gene: TRBV28
D gene: TRBD2
clone size: NA
J gene: TRBJ2-7
CDR3 protein: CATIPYLGTSGKQVSYEQYF
CDR3 DNA: TGTGCCACCATACCTTACCTAGGGACTAGCGGGAAACAGGTCTCCTACGAGCAGTACTTC

V gene: TRBV11-1
D gene: NA
clone size: NA
J gene: TRBJ1-4
CDR3 protein: CASSLGTGGFRTNEKLFF
CDR3 DNA: TGTGCCAGCAGCTTAGGAACAGGCGGTTTCAGAACTAATGAAAAACTGTTTTTT

V gene: TRBV20-1
D gene: TRBD2
clone size: NA
J gene: TRBJ2-5
CDR3 protein: CSARRRGQETQYF
CDR3 DNA: TGCAGTGCAAGACGGCGGGGGCAAGAGACCCAGTACTTC

V gene: TRBV29-1
D gene: NA
clone size: NA
J gene: TRBJ2-5
CDR3 protein: CSFERDLGETQYF
CDR3 DNA: TGCAGCTTCGAGAGGGACCTCGGGGAGACCCAGTACTTC

V gene: TRBV11-2
D gene: NA
clone size: NA
J gene: TRBJ2-3
CDR3 protein: CASSLVVGSTDTQYF
CDR3 DNA: TGTGCCAGCAGCTTAGTCGTAGGCAGCACAGATACGCAGTATTTT

V gene: TRBV27
D gene: NA
clone size: NA
J gene: TRBJ1-6
CDR3 protein: CASSPMNSPLHF
CDR3 DNA: TGTGCCAGCAGCCCAATGAATTCACCCCTCCACTTT

V gene: TRBV5-1
D gene: TRBD1
clone size: NA
J gene: TRBJ1-2
CDR3 protein: CASRDRAFDGYTF
CDR3 DNA: TGCGCCAGCCGGGACAGGGCTTTCGATGGCTACACCTTC

V gene: TRBV28
D gene: TRBD2
clone size: NA
J gene: TRBJ2-7
CDR3 protein: CATRSSGRFHEQYF
CDR3 DNA: TGTGCCACACGGTCTAGCGGGAGGTTCCACGAGCAGTACTTC

V gene: TRBV29-1
D gene: NA
clone size: few
J gene: TRBJ1-1
CDR3 protein: CSVDGGLRTEAFF
CDR3 DNA: TGCAGCGTTGATGGGGGCTTGCGGACTGAAGCTTTCTTT

V gene: TRBV7-2
D gene: NA
clone size: few
J gene: TRBJ2-1
CDR3 protein: CASSFNRDNEQFF
CDR3 DNA: TGTGCCAGCAGCTTCAACAGGGACAATGAGCAGTTCTTC

V gene: TRBV5-1
D gene: NA
clone size: NA
J gene: TRBJ1-2
CDR3 protein: CASRQNVNYGYTF
CDR3 DNA: TGCGCCAGCAGACAAAACGTTAACTATGGCTACACCTTC

V gene: TRBV14
D gene: NA
clone size: NA
J gene: TRBJ2-3
CDR3 protein: CASSPGLRTDTQYF
CDR3 DNA: TGTGCCAGCAGCCCGGGACTCCGCACAGATACGCAGTATTTT

V gene: TRBV4-1
D gene: NA
clone size: few
J gene: TRBJ1-2
CDR3 protein: CASSSWREKGYTF
CDR3 DNA: TGCGCCAGCAGCAGTTGGAGGGAGAAGGGCTACACCTTC

V gene: TRBV5-1
D gene: TRBD1
clone size: few
J gene: TRBJ2-1
CDR3 protein: CASSLQGAIDEQFF
CDR3 DNA: TGCGCCAGCAGCTTACAGGGGGCTATTGATGAGCAGTTCTTC

V gene: TRBV7-9
D gene: NA
clone size: few
J gene: TRBJ2-5
CDR3 protein: CASSPRDLQYF
CDR3 DNA: TGTGCCAGCAGCCCGCGGGACCTTCAGTACTTC

V gene: TRBV6-2/TRBV6-3
D gene: TRBD2
clone size: NA
J gene: TRBJ2-7
CDR3 protein: CASSPRLAGDEQYF
CDR3 DNA: TGTGCCAGCAGTCCCAGACTAGCGGGAGACGAGCAGTACTTC

V gene: TRBV3-1
D gene: NA
clone size: few
J gene: TRBJ1-1
CDR3 protein: CASSPIQGNTEAFF
CDR3 DNA: TGTGCCAGCAGCCCCATCCAGGGGAACACTGAAGCTTTCTTT

V gene: TRBV5-1
D gene: NA
clone size: NA
J gene: TRBJ2-3
CDR3 protein: CASSVFTDTQYF
CDR3 DNA: TGCGCCAGCAGCGTATTCACAGATACGCAGTATTTT

V gene: TRBV2
D gene: TRBD1
clone size: NA
J gene: TRBJ2-4
CDR3 protein: CASILQGAAKNIQYF
CDR3 DNA: TGTGCCAGCATCTTACAGGGGGCTGCCAAAAACATTCAGTACTTC

V gene: TRBV5-1
D gene: TRBD2
clone size: few
J gene: TRBJ2-7
CDR3 protein: CASSLDGQRGPYEQYF
CDR3 DNA: TGCGCCAGCAGCTTGGATGGCCAGCGGGGCCCCTACGAGCAGTACTTC

V gene: TRBV25-1
D gene: NA
clone size: few
J gene: TRBJ2-7
CDR3 protein: CASSPKAGSSYEQYF
CDR3 DNA: TGTGCCAGCAGCCCGAAGGCCGGGAGCTCCTACGAGCAGTACTTC

V gene: TRBV20-1
D gene: NA
clone size: NA
J gene: TRBJ2-1
CDR3 protein: CSARDGAVQYNEQFF
CDR3 DNA: TGCAGTGCTAGAGATGGTGCTGTTCAATACAATGAGCAGTTCTTC

V gene: TRBV12-3/TRBV12-4
D gene: TRBD1
clone size: NA
J gene: TRBJ1-1
CDR3 protein: CASSLTGKNTEAFF
CDR3 DNA: TGTGCCAGCAGCCTGACAGGGAAGAACACTGAAGCTTTCTTT

V gene: TRBV11-1
D gene: NA
clone size: few
J gene: TRBJ2-1
CDR3 protein: CASSPWLGRLSYNEQFF
CDR3 DNA: TGTGCCAGCAGCCCCTGGCTGGGGCGCCTCTCCTACAATGAGCAGTTCTTC

V gene: TRBV29-1
D gene: NA
clone size: NA
J gene: TRBJ2-1
CDR3 protein: CSVGTMEQFF
CDR3 DNA: TGCAGCGTGGGGACAATGGAGCAGTTCTTC

V gene: TRBV4-2
D gene: NA
clone size: few
J gene: TRBJ2-3
CDR3 protein: CASSQDSGFTDTQYF
CDR3 DNA: TGTGCCAGCAGCCAAGATTCAGGGTTCACAGATACGCAGTATTTT

V gene: TRBV23-1
D gene: NA
clone size: NA
J gene: TRBJ1-1
CDR3 protein: CASSPRGNTEAFF
CDR3 DNA: TGCGCCAGCAGTCCGCGAGGGAACACTGAAGCTTTCTTT

V gene: TRBV10-3
D gene: NA
clone size: NA
J gene: TRBJ2-1
CDR3 protein: CAISPRGVDSNEQFF
CDR3 DNA: TGTGCCATCAGTCCCAGGGGTGTTGATAGCAATGAGCAGTTCTTC

V gene: TRBV7-6
D gene: TRBD2
clone size: NA
J gene: TRBJ2-5
CDR3 protein: CASSLSTSGTQETQYF
CDR3 DNA: TGTGCCAGCAGCTTAAGTACTAGCGGGACCCAAGAGACCCAGTACTTC

V gene: TRBV28
D gene: TRBD1
clone size: once
J gene: TRBJ2-7
CDR3 protein: CASSFPRTGGYEQYF
CDR3 DNA: TGTGCCAGCAGTTTCCCCCGAACAGGGGGCTACGAGCAGTACTTC

V gene: TRBV9
D gene: NA
clone size: NA
J gene: TRBJ1-1
CDR3 protein: CASSALQDTEAFF
CDR3 DNA: TGTGCCAGCAGCGCCCTCCAGGACACTGAAGCTTTCTTT

V gene: TRBV28
D gene: NA
clone size: few
J gene: TRBJ2-3
CDR3 protein: CASSLGDTSTDTQYF
CDR3 DNA: TGTGCCAGCAGTTTGGGGGACACGAGCACAGATACGCAGTATTTT

V gene: TRBV6-1
D gene: NA
clone size: NA
J gene: TRBJ1-5
CDR3 protein: CASKYTAKGNNQPQHF
CDR3 DNA: TGTGCCAGCAAGTATACGGCTAAGGGTAACAATCAGCCCCAGCATTTT

V gene: TRBV19
D gene: NA
clone size: few
J gene: TRBJ1-5
CDR3 protein: CASSLGTSRQPQHF
CDR3 DNA: TGTGCCAGTAGTCTCGGGACTAGCAGGCAGCCCCAGCATTTT

V gene: TRBV10-2
D gene: NA
clone size: NA
J gene: TRBJ2-1
CDR3 protein: CASSAANNEQFF
CDR3 DNA: TGCGCCAGCAGTGCAGCCAACAATGAGCAGTTCTTC

V gene: TRBV10-3
D gene: TRBD1
clone size: NA
J gene: TRBJ2-7
CDR3 protein: CAITMTGANYEQYF
CDR3 DNA: TGTGCCATCACCATGACAGGGGCTAACTACGAGCAGTACTTC

V gene: TRBV6-5
D gene: NA
clone size: NA
J gene: TRBJ1-2
CDR3 protein: CASSYGERANYGYTF
CDR3 DNA: TGTGCCAGCAGTTACGGGGAAAGAGCTAACTATGGCTACACCTTC

V gene: TRBV29-1
D gene: TRBD1
clone size: NA
J gene: TRBJ1-1
CDR3 protein: CSVNRDRGILGNTEAFF
CDR3 DNA: TGCAGCGTTAACCGGGACAGGGGAATCCTGGGGAACACTGAAGCTTTCTTT

V gene: TRBV20-1
D gene: NA
clone size: NA
J gene: TRBJ1-1
CDR3 protein: CSASSTYTEPYTEAFF
CDR3 DNA: TGCAGTGCTAGCTCCACCTACACGGAGCCTTACACTGAAGCTTTCTTT